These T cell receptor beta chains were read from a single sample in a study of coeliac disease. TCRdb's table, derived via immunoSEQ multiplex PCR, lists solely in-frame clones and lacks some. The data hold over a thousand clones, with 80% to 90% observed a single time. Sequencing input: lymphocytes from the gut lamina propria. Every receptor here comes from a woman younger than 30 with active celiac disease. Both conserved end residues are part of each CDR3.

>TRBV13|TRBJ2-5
CASSLGQGGETQYF
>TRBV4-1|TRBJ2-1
CASSQDHSSGNGGNEQFF
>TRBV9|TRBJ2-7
CASSDSGRANEQYF
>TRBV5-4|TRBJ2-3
CASRGGWSTDTQYF
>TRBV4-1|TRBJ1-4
CASSWTEIHEKLFF
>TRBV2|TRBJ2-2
CASSVLPTGELFF
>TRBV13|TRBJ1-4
CASSLSSTNEKLFF
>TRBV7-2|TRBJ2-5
CASSLAFSRETQYF
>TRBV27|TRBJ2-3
CASSVADTQYF
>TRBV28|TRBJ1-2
CASSDRAGGYTF
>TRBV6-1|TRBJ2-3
CASSTYRGITDTQYF
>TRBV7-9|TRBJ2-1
CASSWEGLSYNEQFF
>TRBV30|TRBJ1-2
CAWSTRDTGYGYTF
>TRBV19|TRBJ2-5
CASSIAAGSQETQYF
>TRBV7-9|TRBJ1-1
CASSPGTGGTNTEAFF
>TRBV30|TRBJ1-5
CAWREAWDSDQPQHF
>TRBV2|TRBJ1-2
CASRSDYGGYTF
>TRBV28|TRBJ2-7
CASKWTGRYEQYF
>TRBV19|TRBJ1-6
CASSVRQRNSPLHF
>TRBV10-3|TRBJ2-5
CATRSREETQYF
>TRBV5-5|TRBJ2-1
CASVSGLEQFF
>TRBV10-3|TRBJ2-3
CAISPRLQGAGDTQYF
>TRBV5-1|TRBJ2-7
CASSLDGGARYEQYF
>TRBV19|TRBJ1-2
CASSILGANRKTYGYTF
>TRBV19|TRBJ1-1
CASSIVGAKAFF
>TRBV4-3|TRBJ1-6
CASSQDLGRGQPLHF